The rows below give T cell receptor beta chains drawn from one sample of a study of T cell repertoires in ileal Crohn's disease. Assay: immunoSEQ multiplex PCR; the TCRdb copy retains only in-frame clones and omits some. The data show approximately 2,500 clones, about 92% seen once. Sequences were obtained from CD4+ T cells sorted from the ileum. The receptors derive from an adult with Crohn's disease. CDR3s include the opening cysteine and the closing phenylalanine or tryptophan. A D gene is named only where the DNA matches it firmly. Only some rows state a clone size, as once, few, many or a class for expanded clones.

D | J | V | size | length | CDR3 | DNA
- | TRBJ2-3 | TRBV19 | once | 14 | CASSIDRQTDTQYF | TGTGCCAGTAGTATAGATCGCCAGACAGATACGCAGTATTTT
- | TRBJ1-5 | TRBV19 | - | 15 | CASSILAHSNQPQHF | TGTGCCAGTAGTATATTGGCACATAGCAATCAGCCCCAGCATTTT
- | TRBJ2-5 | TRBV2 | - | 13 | CASSPNPGETQYF | TGTGCCAGCAGCCCCAACCCGGGGGAGACCCAGTACTTC
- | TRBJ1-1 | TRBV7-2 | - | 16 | CASSSQAGWGDTEAFF | TGTGCCAGCAGCTCTCAGGCGGGGTGGGGGGACACTGAAGCTTTCTTT
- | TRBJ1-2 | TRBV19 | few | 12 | CASSILQYGYTF | TGTGCCAGTAGTATCCTGCAGTATGGCTACACCTTC
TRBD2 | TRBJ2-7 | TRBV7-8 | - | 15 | CASSRGLAGRVEQYF | TGTGCCAGCAGCAGGGGACTAGCGGGAAGGGTCGAGCAGTACTTC
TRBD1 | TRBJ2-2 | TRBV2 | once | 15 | CASRVTGSNTGELFF | TGTGCCAGCAGGGTGACAGGGTCGAACACCGGGGAGCTGTTTTTT
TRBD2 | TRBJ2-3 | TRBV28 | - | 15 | CASSTLAGGTDTQYF | TGTGCCAGCAGTACTCTAGCGGGGGGCACAGATACGCAGTATTTT
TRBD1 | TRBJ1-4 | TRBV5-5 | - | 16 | CASSSPGTGDGEKLFF | TGTGCCAGCAGCTCGCCCGGGACAGGGGATGGTGAAAAACTGTTTTTT
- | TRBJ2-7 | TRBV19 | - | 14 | CASSTPGLFYEQYF | TGTGCCAGTAGTACCCCGGGACTTTTCTACGAGCAGTACTTC
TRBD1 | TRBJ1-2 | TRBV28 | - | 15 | CASSSTGAANYGYTF | TGTGCCAGCAGTTCGACAGGGGCAGCTAACTATGGCTACACCTTC
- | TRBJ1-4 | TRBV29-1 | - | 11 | CSVGLGEKLFF | TGCAGCGTTGGCTTGGGCGAAAAACTGTTTTTT
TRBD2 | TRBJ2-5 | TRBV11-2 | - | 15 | CASSRGLARQETQYF | TGTGCCAGCAGCCGGGGACTAGCGCGTCAAGAGACCCAGTACTTC
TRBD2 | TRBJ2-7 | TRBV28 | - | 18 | CASRTPGRPSGRRGEQYF | TGTGCCAGCAGAACTCCAGGGAGACCTAGCGGGAGACGGGGTGAGCAGTACTTC
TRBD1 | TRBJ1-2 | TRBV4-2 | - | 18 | CASSQDQPGTEIYYGYTF | TGTGCCAGCAGCCAAGATCAACCCGGGACAGAGATTTACTATGGCTACACCTTC
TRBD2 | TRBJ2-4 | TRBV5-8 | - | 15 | CASSPLRTGGDIQYF | TGTGCCAGCAGCCCGCTGAGGACGGGAGGGGACATTCAGTACTTC
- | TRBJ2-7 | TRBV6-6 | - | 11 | CASSRNYEQYF | TGTGCCAGCAGCAGGAACTACGAGCAGTACTTC
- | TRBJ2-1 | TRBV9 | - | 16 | CASSVGESSSYNEQFF | TGTGCCAGCAGCGTAGGCGAGAGTAGCTCCTACAATGAGCAGTTCTTC
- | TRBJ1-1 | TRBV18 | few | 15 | CASSPLQGYGTEAFF | TGTGCCAGCTCACCGTTACAGGGCTACGGCACTGAAGCTTTCTTT
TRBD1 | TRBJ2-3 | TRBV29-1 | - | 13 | CSVAGQGTDTQYF | TGCAGCGTTGCCGGACAGGGAACAGATACGCAGTATTTT
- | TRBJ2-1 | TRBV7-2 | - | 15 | CASSLLPSSYNEQFF | TGTGCCAGCAGCTTACTTCCGAGCTCCTACAATGAGCAGTTCTTC